This T cell receptor beta chain derives from a study of T cells after yellow fever vaccination. Study outcomes and limitations: Contaminants from the bulk population, in the form of abundant clonotypes, could be found in FACS-sorted repertoires. Peak timing came faster in the weaker secondary response, day 5 versus 15.

5'RACE template switching added a universal primer site and UMIs to TCR cDNA. MiXCR, run by TCRdb on the 5' RACE reads, gives a single entry per CDR3 protein. There are 350,000 to 450,000 distinct CDR3 sequences in the sample; 6% to 8% occur only once, and over 12% lies in the top ten. The CDR3 runs 16 residues. Germline V gives CDR1 DFQATT, CDR2 SNEGSKA (reference sequence). Worth noting for this clonotype: Its antigen remains unidentified. Relative to the germline gene, one junction end is altered; a read error may explain this.

The V call is TRBV20-1, the J call TRBJ2-1; D remains ambiguous. The sequence was obtained from a young man who received the YFV17D yellow fever vaccine. This specimen was PBMCs, taken 5 days after the yellow fever booster vaccination. The CDR3 protein is CCANLNGQSSYNEQFF. CDR3 nucleotide sequence: TGCTGTGCTAACCTAAACGGGCAAAGCTCCTACAATGAGCAGTTCTTC.